A selection of T cell receptor beta chains follows, all from one sample in a study of blood T cell repertoires in COVID-19. Method: immunoSEQ multiplex PCR; TCRdb's copy keeps in-frame clones and lacks some. The sample yields about 42,000 clones, roughly nine tenths seen once. Sequenced material: peripheral blood. The source is a human donor in a cohort sampled during active COVID-19. CDR3s include the opening cysteine and the closing phenylalanine or tryptophan. D genes are given only for firm matches. Only some rows state a clone size, as once, few, many or a class for expanded clones.

clone_size d_call j_call cdr3_length v_call cdr3_aa cdr3_nt
NA TRBD2 TRBJ2-1 16 TRBV27 CASSFGRVGSYNEQFF TGTGCCAGCAGTTTCGGGAGGGTGGGCTCCTACAATGAGCAGTTCTTC
NA NA TRBJ2-1 16 TRBV6-2/TRBV6-3 CASSPQGGGLRNEQFF TGTGCCAGCAGTCCACAGGGGGGGGGTCTTCGCAATGAGCAGTTCTTC
NA NA TRBJ2-1 13 TRBV7-9 CASTRNSYNEQFF TGTGCCAGTACTCGCAACTCCTACAATGAGCAGTTCTTC
NA NA TRBJ1-5 14 TRBV27 CASSPQGGDQPQHF TGTGCCAGCAGTCCGCAGGGAGGGGATCAGCCCCAGCATTTT
NA TRBD1 TRBJ2-2 15 TRBV6-5 CASSLWQGETGELFF TGTGCCAGCAGTTTGTGGCAGGGGGAAACCGGGGAGCTGTTTTTT
NA NA TRBJ1-3 15 TRBV2 CASSETHGGGNTIYF TGTGCCAGCAGTGAAACTCACGGGGGAGGAAACACCATATATTTT
NA TRBD1 TRBJ2-7 17 TRBV4-2 CASSQDLGGQGNYEQYF TGTGCCAGCAGCCAAGATCTAGGGGGACAGGGGAACTACGAGCAGTACTTC
NA NA TRBJ1-5 16 TRBV19 CASSLPSGYSNQPQHF TGTGCCAGTAGTCTACCCTCAGGGTATAGCAATCAGCCCCAGCATTTT
NA TRBD2 TRBJ2-1 13 TRBV30 CAWSVASGGFGFF TGTGCCTGGAGTGTAGCTAGCGGGGGCTTCGGGTTCTTC
NA TRBD1 TRBJ2-3 14 TRBV29-1 CSFWDRGSTDTQYF TGCAGCTTCTGGGACAGGGGAAGCACAGATACGCAGTATTTT
once NA TRBJ2-7 14 TRBV7-2 CASSFYVGPYEQYF TGTGCCAGCAGCTTCTATGTCGGTCCCTACGAGCAGTACTTC
NA TRBD2 TRBJ2-3 15 TRBV7-8 CASSLYAGVPDTQYF TGTGCCAGCAGCTTATACGCGGGGGTACCAGATACGCAGTATTTT
NA TRBD2 TRBJ2-2 17 TRBV4-2 CASSQDRSGAAGGELFF TGTGCCAGCAGCCAAGATCGAAGCGGGGCTGCTGGCGGGGAGCTGTTTTTT
once NA TRBJ1-6 9 TRBV10-1 CASSTPLHF TGCGCCAGCTCCACACCCCTCCACTTT
once NA TRBJ2-7 17 TRBV4-2 CASSQGPEVRRGFEQYF TGTGCCAGCAGCCAAGGTCCTGAGGTTCGTCGGGGTTTCGAGCAGTACTTC
once NA TRBJ2-3 13 TRBV12-3/TRBV12-4 CASSLSGTDTQYF TGTGCCAGCAGTTTGTCCGGCACAGATACGCAGTATTTT
NA NA TRBJ2-1 14 TRBV5-1 CASSLVGGGGEQFF TGCGCCAGCAGCTTGGTGGGGGGTGGCGGGGAGCAGTTCTTC
NA NA TRBJ1-1 12 TRBV18 CASSSSNTEAFF TGTGCCAGCTCCTCCTCGAACACTGAAGCTTTCTTT
NA NA TRBJ1-2 14 TRBV29-1 CSVEYLADAYGYTF TGCAGCGTTGAGTACCTAGCGGACGCTTATGGCTACACCTTC
NA TRBD1 TRBJ2-7 15 TRBV5-6 CASSTIRGPAYEQYF TGTGCCAGCAGCACTATTAGGGGGCCCGCCTACGAGCAGTACTTC
NA TRBD1 TRBJ2-7 14 TRBV2 CASKQGALSYEQYF TGTGCCAGCAAACAGGGGGCCCTATCCTACGAGCAGTACTTC
NA TRBD2 TRBJ2-3 14 TRBV11-1 CASSQRASGDTQYF TGTGCCAGCAGTCAAAGGGCTAGCGGAGATACGCAGTATTTT
once NA TRBJ2-1 13 TRBV2 CASLELLGAVQFF TGTGCCAGCTTGGAACTCCTCGGAGCGGTGCAGTTCTTC
NA TRBD1 TRBJ1-2 15 TRBV19 CASSPGPGGHYGYTF TGTGCCAGTAGTCCCGGACCAGGGGGCCACTATGGCTACACCTTC
NA NA TRBJ1-2 15 TRBV6-6 CASRDGDGPNYGYTF TGTGCCAGCAGGGACGGGGATGGACCAAACTATGGCTACACCTTC
NA TRBD2 TRBJ2-5 17 TRBV11-3 CASSLDVASGVGETQYF TGTGCCAGCAGCTTAGATGTTGCTAGCGGGGTAGGAGAGACCCAGTACTTC
NA NA TRBJ2-3 16 TRBV25-1 CASSEGSRLGRSAQYF TGTGCCAGCAGTGAAGGGAGTAGACTAGGGCGGTCGGCGCAGTATTTT
once NA TRBJ1-2 15 TRBV15 CATSRERGYNYGYTF TGTGCCACCAGCAGAGAGAGAGGGTATAACTATGGCTACACCTTC
NA TRBD2 TRBJ2-2 15 TRBV19 CASSTGRVNTGELFF TGTGCCAGTAGTACGGGGAGGGTGAACACCGGGGAGCTGTTTTTT
NA NA TRBJ1-5 14 TRBV4-1 CASSHQNVGQPQHF TGCGCCAGCAGCCACCAAAACGTCGGGCAGCCCCAGCATTTT
NA NA TRBJ1-2 13 TRBV15 CATSRGGEDGYTF TGTGCCACCAGCAGAGGGGGCGAGGACGGCTACACCTTC
NA TRBD2 TRBJ2-3 17 TRBV5-4 CASSFGGSGGLTDTQYF TGTGCCAGCAGTTTTGGCGGTAGCGGGGGGCTCACAGATACGCAGTATTTT
NA NA TRBJ2-7 14 TRBV30 CAWSRRGANYEQYF TGTGCCTGGAGTCGACGGGGGGCGAACTACGAGCAGTACTTC
NA NA TRBJ2-7 13 TRBV12-3/TRBV12-4 CASSHHGGYEQYF TGTGCCAGCAGCCACCATGGGGGGTACGAGCAGTACTTC
NA NA TRBJ1-5 16 TRBV10-3 CAISEFEGYSNQPQHF TGTGCCATCAGTGAGTTCGAGGGATATAGCAATCAGCCCCAGCATTTT
NA NA TRBJ1-5 14 TRBV5-3 CARIRVLSGYRQHF TGTGCCAGAATTAGGGTCCTGTCGGGGTATCGCCAGCATTTT
NA TRBD2 TRBJ2-1 15 TRBV7-8 CASSPQTSGRSEQFF TGTGCCAGCAGCCCGCAGACTAGCGGGAGGTCTGAGCAGTTCTTC
NA NA TRBJ2-4 14 TRBV2 CASRPDMAKNIQYF TGTGCCAGCAGACCCGACATGGCCAAAAACATTCAGTACTTC
NA TRBD1 TRBJ2-1 11 TRBV6-6 CASSVGTAQFF TGTGCCAGCAGTGTCGGGACAGCTCAGTTCTTC
NA TRBD1 TRBJ2-1 15 TRBV2 CASSTQGAVYNEQFF TGTGCCAGCAGTACTCAGGGGGCGGTTTACAATGAGCAGTTCTTC
NA TRBD2 TRBJ2-1 15 TRBV4-2 CASSQSQTSPNEQFF TGTGCCAGCAGCCAATCACAGACTAGCCCCAATGAGCAGTTCTTC
NA TRBD2 TRBJ2-7 18 TRBV7-9 CASSFEIATPGLAYEQYF TGTGCCAGCAGCTTTGAGATAGCGACCCCGGGACTAGCCTACGAGCAGTACTTC
NA TRBD1 TRBJ2-5 16 TRBV5-4 CASSFPGTGGGETQYF TGTGCCAGCAGTTTTCCCGGGACAGGGGGTGGAGAGACCCAGTACTTC
NA TRBD1 TRBJ1-3 14 TRBV2 CASKTGTAGNTIYF TGTGCCAGCAAAACCGGGACAGCTGGAAACACCATATATTTT
once TRBD1 TRBJ1-2 15 TRBV4-1 CASSQDPGTGGGYTF TGCGCCAGCAGCCAAGATCCCGGGACAGGGGGTGGCTACACCTTC
NA NA TRBJ2-2 16 TRBV2 CASSEDRPRNTGELFF TGTGCCAGCAGTGAAGACAGGCCCAGGAACACCGGGGAGCTGTTTTTT
NA NA TRBJ1-1 13 TRBV11-3 CASSQTVNTEAFF TGTGCCAGCAGCCAGACAGTGAACACTGAAGCTTTCTTT
NA NA TRBJ2-5 16 TRBV12-5 CASGLGAGTPEETQYF TGTGCTAGTGGTTTGGGAGCCGGGACACCTGAAGAGACCCAGTACTTC
NA NA TRBJ2-7 16 TRBV5-5 CASSLVVLGGSYEQYF TGTGCCAGCAGCTTGGTCGTTTTGGGGGGTTCCTACGAGCAGTACTTC
NA TRBD2 TRBJ2-2 16 TRBV3-1/TRBV3-2 CASSQGAGGLTGELFF TGTGCCAGCAGCCAAGGGGCGGGGGGCCTCACCGGGGAGCTGTTTTTT
NA NA TRBJ2-5 14 TRBV7-9 CASSPDTLQETQYF TGTGCCAGCAGCCCCGACACCCTCCAAGAGACCCAGTACTTC
NA TRBD1 TRBJ2-7 13 TRBV18 CASSLPGTDEQYF TGTGCCAGCTCACTACCCGGGACAGATGAGCAGTACTTC
NA NA TRBJ2-6 14 TRBV29-1 CSVPTGTGANVLTF TGCAGCGTGCCAACAGGGACTGGGGCCAACGTCCTGACTTTC
NA TRBD1 TRBJ2-5 15 TRBV2 CASRLPGQGAETQYF TGTGCCAGCAGACTGCCGGGACAGGGGGCAGAGACCCAGTACTTC
NA NA TRBJ2-1 15 TRBV5-1 CASTQEPLAWNEQFF TGCGCCAGCACCCAAGAGCCCCTAGCGTGGAATGAGCAGTTCTTC
NA TRBD2 TRBJ2-5 14 TRBV29-1 CSVVFAGVTETQYF TGCAGCGTTGTTTTCGCGGGAGTTACGGAGACCCAGTACTTC
NA NA TRBJ1-1 16 TRBV3-1/TRBV3-2 CASSQAWSGFDTEAFF TGTGCCAGCAGCCAAGCCTGGTCGGGGTTCGACACTGAAGCTTTCTTT